This TCR beta chain derives from a study of CD8 T cells in ankylosing spondylitis. CDR1 and CDR2 from the germline V gene are SGHNT and YENEEA. V lost 3 bases, J lost 7 bases, and 13 bases lay in between. CDR3 length: 13 amino acids. TCRdb itself ran the 5' RACE reads through MiXCR, one entry per CDR3 protein. The sample lists more than 300,000 distinct CDR3 sequences, more than 9% occurring once. The sequence derives from a female donor with ankylosing spondylitis or in good health (not recorded which). This chain uses TRBV11-3 with TRBJ2-7; a possible D gene is TRBD1 (5 bases). Material: blood, either unsorted or a sorted T cell fraction (not recorded which). For the CDR3, the DNA is TGTGCCAGCAGCTTGGGGCCGACCCAGGAGCAGTACTTC. This encodes CASSLGPTQEQYF.